This T cell receptor (beta chain) comes out of a study of T cells after yellow fever vaccination. Whole-study results and caveats: Among primary-vaccination clones, most reappeared after the booster, at around 97% for CD4 and more than 75% for CD8. The study found a weaker secondary response that peaked faster, day 5 versus 15.

This clonotype was detected many times. Antigen specificity is unknown. The CDR3 runs 14 residues. Germline CDR1 MGHRA, CDR2 YSYEKL. V dropped 4 bases and J dropped 8; count of bases not matched to a gene: 2. TCRdb recomputed calls from the 5' RACE reads with MiXCR, one row per CDR3 protein. The sample gives approximately 70,000 distinct CDR3 sequences, over 6% of which show up once; 37% is in the top ten. The chain combines TRBV4-1 with TRBJ2-4; TRBD2 agrees at 13 bases. The source is a man aged 18 to 30 who received the YFV17D yellow fever vaccine. The starting material was CD8+ T cells sorted from PBMCs, obtained about 49 days after the first yellow fever vaccination. The CDR3 protein is CASSPLAGGYIQYF. The CDR3 DNA is TGCGCCAGCAGCCCACTAGCGGGGGGGTACATTCAGTACTTC.